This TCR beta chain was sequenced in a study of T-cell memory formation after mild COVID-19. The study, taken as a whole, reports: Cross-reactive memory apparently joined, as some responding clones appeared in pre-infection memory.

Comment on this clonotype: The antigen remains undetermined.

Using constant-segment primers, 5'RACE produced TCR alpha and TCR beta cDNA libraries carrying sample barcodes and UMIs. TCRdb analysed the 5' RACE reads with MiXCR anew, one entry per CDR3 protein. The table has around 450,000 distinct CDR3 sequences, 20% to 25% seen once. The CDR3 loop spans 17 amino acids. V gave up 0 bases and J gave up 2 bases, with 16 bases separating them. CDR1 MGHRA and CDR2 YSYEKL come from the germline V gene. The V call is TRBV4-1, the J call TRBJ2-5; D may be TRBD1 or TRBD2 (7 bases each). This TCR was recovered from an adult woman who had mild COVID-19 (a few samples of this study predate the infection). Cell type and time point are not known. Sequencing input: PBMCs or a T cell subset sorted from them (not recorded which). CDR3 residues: CASSQEGGGGSQETQYF. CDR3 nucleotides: TGCGCCAGCAGCCAAGAAGGGGGCGGGGGATCGCAAGAGACCCAGTACTTC.